This T cell receptor beta chain was sequenced during a study of cytomegalovirus exposure and HLA in healthy donors. PCR involved 60 Vbeta and 13 Jbeta primers. Some clones are missing from TCRdb's copy, which holds only in-frame ones; the method was immunoSEQ multiplex PCR. The sample table sets out over 100,000 clones. The source material was PBMCs. The sequence derives from a man in his forties in good health and CMV-seropositive.

This CDR3 is CASSLQQGAPYEQYF. In DNA form, the CDR3 reads TGTGCCAGCAGCCTACAACAGGGGGCCCCCTACGAGCAGTACTTC. The chain combines TRBV7-3 with TRBJ2-7; 9 bases are shared with TRBD1. Germline V CDR1 and CDR2: SGHTA, FQGTGA. Trimming at V came to 5 bases and at J to 2 bases, leaving 7 bases not matched to a gene. The CDR3 length is 15 residues.